This T cell receptor beta chain was captured in a study of Ad26.COV2.S vaccination and SARS-CoV-2 variants. Across the study: Intramuscular Ad26.COV2.S at 5x10^10 or 1x10^11 viral particles.

Assay used: immunoSEQ multiplex PCR; TCRdb lists only in-frame clones, some missing. Among 350,000 to 400,000 clones listed, roughly nine tenths were seen once. Treatment defined: some 20 received Ad26.COV2.S at low or high dose, single or two shots; five or six received placebo; per-sample allocation not given. Day 63 following the first vaccine or placebo injection was when the samples were taken. Ad26 vector vaccine expressed Wuhan-strain SARS-CoV-2 spike. The TCR sequence derives from a person aged 18 to 65 who received the Ad26.COV2.S COVID-19 vaccine or a placebo. The sample in question was peripheral blood, obtained in a trial of Ad26.COV2.S vaccine versus placebo.

The CDR3 DNA reads TGTGCCAGTAGTATTCAACAGGCTACTGCTATTACGGCTTTCTTT. Translation: CASSIQQATAITAFF. The V and J genes are TRBV19 and TRBJ1-1; TRBD1 is a possible D gene (5 bases). Trimming left V 3 bases short and J 11 bases short, with 22 bases between. Looked up from germline, CDR1 is LNHDA and CDR2 is SQIVND (reference sequence). The CDR3 loop spans 15 amino acids.